This T cell receptor (beta chain) comes out of a study of shared clonotypes between healthy human individuals. Study at large: Samples came from a couple of female and a few male donors aged 18 to 49.

Findings and caveats of the study: The represented genetic and exposure-history diversity was limited by the small number of donors.

This CDR3 is built from 13 residues. Germline-derived CDR1 and CDR2 are SGHDN and FVKESK. The ends were cut back, 3 bases at V and 1 base at J, with 7 bases in the middle. CD45RO negativity and positive selection for CCR7 defined naive CD8 cells, a population that excluded terminally differentiated effector memory CD45RA+ cells. Caucasian adults living in Nashville, Tennessee, provided all samples. A remark on this clone: As yet, its antigen is unknown. This CDR3 is also generated by other DNA sequences in the sample.

Repertoires were generated with immunoSEQ multiplex PCR, while TCRdb's copy carries only in-frame clones and drops some. The table lists some 2 million clones, about 95% of them singletons. The rearrangement links TRBV14 to TRBJ2-7; tentatively, D is TRBD2 (5 bases). The sequenced sample consisted of naive CD8+ T cells sorted from blood. The TCR was taken from a man younger than 35 in good health. Here the CDR3 DNA reads TGTGCCAGCAGCCATAGAGGGTCCTACGAGCAGTACTTC. Protein: CASSHRGSYEQYF.